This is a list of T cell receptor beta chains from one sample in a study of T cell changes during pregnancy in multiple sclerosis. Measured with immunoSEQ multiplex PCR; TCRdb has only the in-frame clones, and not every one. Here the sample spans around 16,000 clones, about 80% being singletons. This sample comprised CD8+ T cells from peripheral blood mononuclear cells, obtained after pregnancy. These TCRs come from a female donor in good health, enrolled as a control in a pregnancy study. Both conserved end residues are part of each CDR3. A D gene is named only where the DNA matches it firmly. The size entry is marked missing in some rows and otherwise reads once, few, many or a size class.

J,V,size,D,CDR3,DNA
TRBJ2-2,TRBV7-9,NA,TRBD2,CASSPPVAGGNTGELFF,TGTGCCAGCAGCCCGCCCGTAGCGGGGGGAAACACCGGGGAGCTGTTTTTT
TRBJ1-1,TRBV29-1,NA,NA,CSVEPEGRVTEAFF,TGCAGCGTTGAACCCGAGGGTCGGGTTACTGAAGCTTTCTTT
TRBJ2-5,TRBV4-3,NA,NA,CASSQDSSTAREETQYF,TGCGCCAGCAGCCAAGATTCGTCGACAGCCAGAGAAGAGACCCAGTACTTC
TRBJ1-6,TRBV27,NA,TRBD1,CASSPTGQGWNSPLHF,TGTGCCAGCAGCCCAACGGGACAGGGGTGGAATTCACCCCTCCACTTT
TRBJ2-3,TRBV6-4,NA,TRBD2,CASSEEAGGPDTQYF,TGTGCCAGCAGTGAAGAAGCGGGAGGGCCAGATACGCAGTATTTT
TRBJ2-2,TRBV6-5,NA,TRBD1,CASSSGTGLVRELFF,TGTGCCAGCAGCTCCGGGACAGGGTTGGTTAGGGAGCTGTTTTTT
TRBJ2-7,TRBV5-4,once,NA,CASSPGLSSYEQYF,TGTGCCAGCAGCCCCGGACTAAGCTCCTACGAGCAGTACTTC
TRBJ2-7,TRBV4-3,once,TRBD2,CASSQESRNSGWYEQYF,TGCGCCAGCAGCCAAGAGAGTAGGAATAGCGGGTGGTACGAGCAGTACTTC
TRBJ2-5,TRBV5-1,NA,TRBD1,CASSPGQVQETQYF,TGCGCCAGCAGCCCCGGACAGGTCCAAGAGACCCAGTACTTC
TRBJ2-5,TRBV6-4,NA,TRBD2,CASSEGSGGQETQYF,TGTGCCAGCAGTGAGGGTAGCGGGGGTCAAGAGACCCAGTACTTC
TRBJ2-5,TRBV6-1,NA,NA,CASSEAGGQAETQYF,TGTGCCAGCAGTGAAGCCGGGGGGCAGGCAGAGACCCAGTACTTC
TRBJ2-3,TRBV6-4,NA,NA,CASSDEGGATDTQYF,TGTGCCAGCAGTGACGAGGGGGGGGCCACCGATACGCAGTATTTT
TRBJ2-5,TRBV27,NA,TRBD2,CASSLSSGITETQYF,TGTGCCAGCAGTTTATCTAGCGGGATTACCGAGACCCAGTACTTC
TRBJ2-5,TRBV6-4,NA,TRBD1,CASSEGTGGVETQYF,TGTGCCAGCAGTGAGGGGACAGGGGGCGTTGAGACCCAGTACTTC
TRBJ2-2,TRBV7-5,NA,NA,CARSLEREAQTGELFF,TGTGCCAGAAGCTTGGAGCGGGAGGCCCAGACCGGGGAGCTGTTTTTT
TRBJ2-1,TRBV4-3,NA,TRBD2,CASSQDGASGGPAYNEQFF,TGCGCCAGCAGCCAAGATGGGGCTAGCGGGGGCCCAGCCTACAATGAGCAGTTCTTC
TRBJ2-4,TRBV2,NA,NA,CASSDPVERAKNIQYF,TGTGCCAGCAGTGACCCGGTAGAGCGGGCCAAAAACATTCAGTACTTC
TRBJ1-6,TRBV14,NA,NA,CASSQQEDPYNSPLHF,TGTGCCAGCAGCCAACAGGAGGACCCCTATAATTCACCCCTCCACTTT
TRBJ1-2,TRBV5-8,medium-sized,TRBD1,CASSLGTGRAYYYGYTF,TGTGCCAGCAGCTTGGGGACAGGGAGGGCCTATTACTATGGCTACACCTTC
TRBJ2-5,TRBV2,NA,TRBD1,CAIRTGRETQYF,TGTGCCATAAGGACAGGGAGGGAGACCCAGTACTTC
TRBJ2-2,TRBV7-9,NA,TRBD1,CASSSSGGTGELFF,TGTGCCAGCAGCTCATCAGGGGGCACCGGGGAGCTGTTTTTT
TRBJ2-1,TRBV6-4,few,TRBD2,CASSDLAGGSYNEQFF,TGTGCCAGCAGTGACCTAGCGGGGGGTTCCTACAATGAGCAGTTCTTC
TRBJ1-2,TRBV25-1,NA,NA,CASFAGPYYGYTF,TGTGCCAGCTTCGCGGGGCCCTACTATGGCTACACCTTC
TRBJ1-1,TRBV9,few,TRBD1,CASSAGQYTEAFF,TGTGCCAGCAGCGCGGGACAGTACACTGAAGCTTTCTTT
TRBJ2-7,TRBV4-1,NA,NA,CASSQVGRGREQYF,TGCGCCAGCAGCCAAGTCGGCAGGGGAAGAGAGCAGTACTTC
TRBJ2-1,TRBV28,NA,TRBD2,CASSSRGSGMGNEQFF,TGTGCCAGCAGTTCCCGTGGTAGCGGGATGGGGAATGAGCAGTTCTTC
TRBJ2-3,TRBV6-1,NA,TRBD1,CANRDRPDTDTQYF,TGTGCCAACCGGGACAGACCAGACACAGATACGCAGTATTTT
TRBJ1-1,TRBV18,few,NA,CASSLVKDSEAFF,TGTGCCAGCTCACTCGTTAAGGACAGTGAAGCTTTCTTT